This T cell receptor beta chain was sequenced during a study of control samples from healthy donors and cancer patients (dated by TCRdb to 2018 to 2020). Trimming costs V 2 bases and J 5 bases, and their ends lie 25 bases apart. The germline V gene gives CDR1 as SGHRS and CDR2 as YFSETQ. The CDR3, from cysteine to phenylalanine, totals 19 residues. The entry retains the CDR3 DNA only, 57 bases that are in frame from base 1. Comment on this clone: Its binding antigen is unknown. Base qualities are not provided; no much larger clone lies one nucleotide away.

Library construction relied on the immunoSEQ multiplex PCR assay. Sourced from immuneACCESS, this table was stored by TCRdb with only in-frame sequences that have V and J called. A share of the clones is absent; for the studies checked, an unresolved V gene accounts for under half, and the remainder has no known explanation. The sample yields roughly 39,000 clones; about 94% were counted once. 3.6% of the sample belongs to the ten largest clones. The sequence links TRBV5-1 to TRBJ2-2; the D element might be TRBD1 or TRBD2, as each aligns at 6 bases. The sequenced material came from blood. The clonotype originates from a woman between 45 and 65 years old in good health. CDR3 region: CASSFHQGTFAGGTGELFF. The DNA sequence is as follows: TGCGCCAGCAGCTTTCACCAGGGGACGTTCGCCGGAGGGACCGGGGAGCTGTTTTTT.